The 4 T cell receptor beta chains presented below share a single source sample, sequenced in a study of CD8 T cells in Susac syndrome. RNA, at roughly 0.45 to 1 ug, was reverse transcribed with random hexamers. Each CDR3 protein is one row after TCRdb ran MiXCR on the immunoSEQ multiplex PCR reads. The sample has about 150,000 distinct CDR3 sequences, about 91% seen once. Sequences were obtained from CD4+ T cells from PBMCs. These receptor sequences come from a human donor in good health.

This chain uses TRBV30 with TRBJ1-1, with D hard to call. The CDR3 has 13 residues. The germline gives CDR1 GTSNPN, CDR2 SVGIG (reference sequence). V was pared by 4 bases and J by 0 bases, with 9 bases between. CDR3 nucleotide sequence: TGTGCCTGGAAGAGACGCATGAACACTGAAGCTTTCTTT. This gives the protein CAWKRRMNTEAFF.

The chain employs TRBV6-1 and TRBJ2-1; D is possibly TRBD2 (6 bases). Germline V gives CDR1 MNHNS, CDR2 SASEGT. This CDR3 is built from 14 residues. The V end lost 3 bases, the J end lost 4 bases, and 10 bases lay between the germline ends. The CDR3 sequence: CASSEASEYNEQFF. The DNA of the CDR3 is TGTGCCAGCAGTGAGGCTAGCGAATACAATGAGCAGTTCTTC.

CDR3 in DNA: TGCGCCAGCAGCCCCGGACAGGGCAGGGAGCCCCAGCATTTT. Its translation is CASSPGQGREPQHF. The genes are TRBV5-1 and TRBJ1-5; TRBD1 agrees at 8 bases. There are 14 residues in the CDR3. Germline CDR1 is SGHRS and CDR2 is YFSETQ. The trim removed 4 bases at V and 8 bases at J, leaving 8 bases unmatched.

This chain links TRBV7-9 with TRBJ1-4, with D unresolved. There are 16 residues in the CDR3. V was trimmed by 5 bases and J by 4 bases, leaving 17 bases between them. The germline V gene has CDR1 SEHNR and CDR2 FQNEAQ (reference sequence). The CDR3 loop reads CASSLRTRLFNEKLFF. DNA of the CDR3: TGTGCCAGCAGCCTAAGGACGAGGCTCTTTAATGAAAAACTGTTTTTT.